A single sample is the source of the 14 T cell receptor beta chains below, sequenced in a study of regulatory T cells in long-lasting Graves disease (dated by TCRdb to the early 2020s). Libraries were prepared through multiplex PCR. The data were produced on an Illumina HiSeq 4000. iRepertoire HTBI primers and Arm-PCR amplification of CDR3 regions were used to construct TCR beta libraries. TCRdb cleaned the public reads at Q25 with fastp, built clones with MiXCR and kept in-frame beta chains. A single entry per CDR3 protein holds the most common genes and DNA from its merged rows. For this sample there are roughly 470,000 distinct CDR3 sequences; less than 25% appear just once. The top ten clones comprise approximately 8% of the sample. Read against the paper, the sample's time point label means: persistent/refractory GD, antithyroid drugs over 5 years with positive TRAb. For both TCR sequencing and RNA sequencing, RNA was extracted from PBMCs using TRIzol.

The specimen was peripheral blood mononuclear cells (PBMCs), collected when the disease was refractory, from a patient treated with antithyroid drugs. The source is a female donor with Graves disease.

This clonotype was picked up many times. The DNA of the CDR3 is TGTGCCAGCAACGATAATAATTCACCCCTCCACTTT. Translation: CASNDNNSPLHF. The gene calls are TRBV2 and TRBJ1-6; D unclear. CDR3 size: 12 residues. Looked up from germline, CDR1 is SNHLY and CDR2 is FYNNEI. With 7 bases removed from V and 5 bases from J, the gap between germline ends came to 6 bases.

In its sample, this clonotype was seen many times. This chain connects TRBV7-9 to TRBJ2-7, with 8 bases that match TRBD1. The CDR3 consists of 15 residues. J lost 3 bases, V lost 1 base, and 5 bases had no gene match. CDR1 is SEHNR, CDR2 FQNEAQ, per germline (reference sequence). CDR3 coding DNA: TGTGCCAGCAGCTTAGGACAGGGGAGAAGCTACGAGCAGTACTTC. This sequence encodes CASSLGQGRSYEQYF.

The CDR3 coding sequence is TGTGCCAGCAGCCACCCGGGGGCCACCGGGGAGCTGTTTTTT. Translated: CASSHPGATGELFF. V and J are TRBV6-1 and TRBJ2-2; possibly TRBD1 or TRBD2 for D (6 bases each). This CDR3 is 14 amino acids long. Trimming shortened V by 6 bases and J by 4 bases, and 12 bases separated the two germline ends. The germline V gene encodes CDR1 MNHNS and CDR2 SASEGT.

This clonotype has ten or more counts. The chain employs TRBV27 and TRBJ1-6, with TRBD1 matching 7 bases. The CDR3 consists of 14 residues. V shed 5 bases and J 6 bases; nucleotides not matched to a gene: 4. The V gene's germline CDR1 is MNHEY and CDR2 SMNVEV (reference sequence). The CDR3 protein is CASSLRDSNSPLHF. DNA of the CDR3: TGTGCCAGCAGTCTCCGGGACAGTAATTCACCCCTCCACTTT.

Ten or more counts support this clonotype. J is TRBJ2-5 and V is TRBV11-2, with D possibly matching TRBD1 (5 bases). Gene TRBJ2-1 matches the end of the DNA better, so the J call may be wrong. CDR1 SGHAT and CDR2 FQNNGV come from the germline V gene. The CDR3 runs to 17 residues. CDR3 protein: CASSLQGQGWVRNEQFF. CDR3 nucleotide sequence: TGTGCCAGCAGCTTACAGGGCCAGGGATGGGTGAGGAATGAGCAGTTCTTC.

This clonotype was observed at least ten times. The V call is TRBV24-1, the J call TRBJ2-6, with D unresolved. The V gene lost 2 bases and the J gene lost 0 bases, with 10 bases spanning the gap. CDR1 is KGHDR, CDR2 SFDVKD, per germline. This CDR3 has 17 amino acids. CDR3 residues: CATSDSGPSSGANVLTF. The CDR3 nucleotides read TGTGCCACCAGTGATTCCGGACCGTCCTCTGGGGCCAACGTCCTGACTTTC.

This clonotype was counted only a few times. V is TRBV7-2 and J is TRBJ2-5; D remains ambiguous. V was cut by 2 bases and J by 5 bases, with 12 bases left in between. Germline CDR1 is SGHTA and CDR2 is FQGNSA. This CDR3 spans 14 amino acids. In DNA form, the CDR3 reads TGTGCCAGCAGCTTATGGTCGGGCCCGGAGACCCAGTACTTC. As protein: CASSLWSGPETQYF.

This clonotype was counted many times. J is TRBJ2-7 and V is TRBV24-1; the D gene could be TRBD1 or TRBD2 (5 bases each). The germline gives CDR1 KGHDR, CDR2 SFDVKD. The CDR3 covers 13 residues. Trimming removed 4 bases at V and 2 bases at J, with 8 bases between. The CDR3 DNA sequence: TGTGCCACCAGTGACCGGGACCCCTACGAGCAGTACTTC. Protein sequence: CATSDRDPYEQYF.

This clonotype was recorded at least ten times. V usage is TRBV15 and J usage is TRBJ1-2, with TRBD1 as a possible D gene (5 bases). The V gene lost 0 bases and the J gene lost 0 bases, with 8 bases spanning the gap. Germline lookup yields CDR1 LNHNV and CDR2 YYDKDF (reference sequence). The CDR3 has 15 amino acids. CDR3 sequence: CATSRDRQPNYGYTF. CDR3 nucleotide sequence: TGTGCCACCAGCAGAGATCGACAGCCTAACTATGGCTACACCTTC.

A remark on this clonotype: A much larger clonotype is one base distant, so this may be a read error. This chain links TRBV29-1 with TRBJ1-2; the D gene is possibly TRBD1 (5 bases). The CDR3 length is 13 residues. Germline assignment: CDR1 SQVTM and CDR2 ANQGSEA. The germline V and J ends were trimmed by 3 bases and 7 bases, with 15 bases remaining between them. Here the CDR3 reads CSVDGVPGSGYTF. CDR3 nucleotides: TGCAGCGTTGACGGGGTGCCAGGGAGTGGCTACACCTTC. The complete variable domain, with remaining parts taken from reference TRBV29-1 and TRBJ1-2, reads SAVISQKPSRDICQRGTSLTIQCQVDSQVTMMFWYRQQPGQSLTLIATANQGSEATYESGFVIDKFPISRPNLTFSTLTVSNMSPEDSSIYLCSVDGVPGSGYTFGSGTRLTVV.

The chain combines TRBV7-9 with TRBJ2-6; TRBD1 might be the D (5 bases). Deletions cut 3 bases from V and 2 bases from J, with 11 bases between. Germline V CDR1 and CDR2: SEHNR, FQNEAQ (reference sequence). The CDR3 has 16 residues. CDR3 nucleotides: TGTGCCAGCAGCTTGCCGACAGTGACTGGGGCCAACGTCCTGACTTTC. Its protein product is CASSLPTVTGANVLTF.

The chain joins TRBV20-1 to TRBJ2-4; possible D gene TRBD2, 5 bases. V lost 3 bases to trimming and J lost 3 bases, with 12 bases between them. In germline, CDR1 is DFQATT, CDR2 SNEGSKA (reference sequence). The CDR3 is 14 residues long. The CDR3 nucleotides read TGCAGTGCTAGTCTCCCACTAGTCAAAAACATTCAGTACTTC. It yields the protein CSASLPLVKNIQYF.

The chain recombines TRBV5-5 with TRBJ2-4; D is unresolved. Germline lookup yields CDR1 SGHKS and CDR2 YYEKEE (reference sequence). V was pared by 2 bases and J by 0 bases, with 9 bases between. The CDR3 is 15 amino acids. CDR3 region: CASSFGPLAKNIQYF. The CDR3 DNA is TGTGCCAGCAGCTTTGGACCTCTAGCCAAAAACATTCAGTACTTC.

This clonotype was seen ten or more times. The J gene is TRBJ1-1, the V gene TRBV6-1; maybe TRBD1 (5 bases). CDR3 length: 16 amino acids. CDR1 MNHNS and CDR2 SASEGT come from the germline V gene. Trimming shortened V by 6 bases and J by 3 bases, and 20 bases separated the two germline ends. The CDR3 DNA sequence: TGTGCCAGCAGCTCGAAATCACGGGGGGTTCACACTGAAGCTTTCTTT. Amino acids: CASSSKSRGVHTEAFF.